These 26 T cell receptor beta chains were sequenced from one sample in a study of OX40 agonist ivuxolimab in advanced cancers. The table came from immunoSEQ multiplex PCR; TCRdb's copy has only in-frame clones and leaves some out. The table lists 30,000 to 40,000 clones, about 80% of them singletons. The sequences come from CD4+ or CD8+ T cells sorted from blood, collected in a trial of the OX40 agonist ivuxolimab. The receptors originated from an adult with an advanced solid tumor such as melanoma, head and neck, liver or kidney cancer.

In DNA form, the CDR3 reads TGTGCCAGCAGTGAGGGAACGTTGGAGTACGAGCAGTACTTC. It yields the protein CASSEGTLEYEQYF. This chain uses TRBV2 with TRBJ2-7; no reliable D call. Germline V gene data show CDR1 as SNHLY and CDR2 as FYNNEI. This CDR3 comprises 14 residues. The V gene lost 3 bases and the J gene lost 4 bases, with 13 bases spanning the gap.

The chain has TRBV19 and TRBJ1-6, with 9 bases matching TRBD1. The CDR3 totals 15 residues. The germline V gene encodes CDR1 LNHDA and CDR2 SQIVND (reference sequence). V shed 5 bases, J shed 9 bases, and the junction held 8 bases outside the gene matches. The CDR3 region is CASSPSDRGGSPLHF. CDR3 bases: TGTGCCAGTAGTCCCTCCGACAGGGGGGGTTCACCCCTCCACTTT.

The chain combines TRBV4-1 with TRBJ1-1; 7 nucleotides align to TRBD1. The CDR3 runs 18 residues. Germline lookup yields CDR1 MGHRA and CDR2 YSYEKL. The junction had 14 bases not matched to a gene; V was cut back by 4 bases and J by 0 bases. CDR3 protein: CASSPLGQDPNMNTEAFF. CDR3 coding DNA: TGCGCCAGCAGCCCCCTCGGACAGGACCCGAATATGAACACTGAAGCTTTCTTT.

This chain connects TRBV28 to TRBJ1-4; 11 bases agree with TRBD1. The germline V gene has CDR1 MDHEN and CDR2 SYDVKM. J lost 6 bases, V lost 7 bases, and 7 bases had no gene match. CDR3 length equals 15 residues. The CDR3 DNA reads TGTGCCAGCATGGCTCCGGGACAGGGGGATGAAAAACTGTTTTTT. Its protein product is CASMAPGQGDEKLFF.

The chain couples TRBV11-2 to TRBJ2-1; the match to TRBD2 covers 10 bases. Germline CDR1 reads SGHAT; CDR2 reads FQNNGV. V lost 5 bases and J lost 3; bases outside the gene matches: 4. This CDR3 comprises 15 residues. CDR3 sequence: CASSATSGVYNEQFF. In nucleotides, the CDR3 is TGTGCCAGCAGCGCTACTAGCGGGGTCTACAATGAGCAGTTCTTC. The variable domain in full, with the rest retrieved from reference TRBV11-2 and TRBJ2-1, is EAGVAQSPRYKIIEKRQSVAFWCNPISGHATLYWYQQILGQGPKLLIQFQNNGVVDDSQLPKDRFSAERLKGVDSTLKIQPAKLEDSAVYLCASSATSGVYNEQFFGPGTRLTVL.

This chain joins TRBV5-8 and TRBJ2-5; 8 bases are shared with TRBD1. After removal of 2 bases from V and 3 bases from J, the junction contained 6 bases not matched to a gene. The CDR3 spans 15 residues. Germline V lookup: CDR1 SGHTS, CDR2 YDEGEE. CDR3 bases: TGTGCCAGCAGCTTAGGGGACAGGACTAAAGAGACCCAGTACTTC. Translated: CASSLGDRTKETQYF.

This clone was detected only a few times. J is TRBJ2-1 and V is TRBV10-3; 7 bases line up with TRBD2. The CDR3 runs to 17 residues. Germline values: CDR1 ENHRY, CDR2 SYGVKD. After removal of 3 bases from V and 2 bases from J, the junction contained 10 bases not matched to a gene. CDR3 DNA sequence: TGTGCCATCAGTGATTCTACGTTAGCGGGTGCCTACAATGAGCAGTTCTTC. Its translation is CAISDSTLAGAYNEQFF.

The J gene is TRBJ1-2, the V gene TRBV2; D uncertain. The germline V and J ends were trimmed by 7 bases and 8 bases, with 11 bases remaining between them. Germline CDR1 and CDR2: SNHLY and FYNNEI. CDR3 size: 11 residues. Written as DNA, the CDR3 is TGTGCCAGCAAGCCCGAGGTAGGCTACACCTTC. Encoded protein: CASKPEVGYTF.

In the case of this clone: The sample carries other DNA sequences with the same CDR3. CDR3 DNA sequence: TGTGCCAGCAGCTTATCAGGGACCGGGGAGCTGTTTTTT. This sequence encodes CASSLSGTGELFF. The rearrangement uses TRBV7-3 and TRBJ2-2; tentatively, D is TRBD1 (5 bases). The CDR3 is 13 amino acids. Trimming took 2 bases from V and 5 from J, leaving 6 bases between them. Germline loops: CDR1 SGHTA, CDR2 FQGTGA. The whole variable domain, remainder taken from reference TRBV7-3 and TRBJ2-2, is GAGVSQTPSNKVTEKGKYVELRCDPISGHTALYWYRQSLGQGPEFLIYFQGTGAADDSGLPNDRFFAVRPEGSVSTLKIQRTERGDSAVYLCASSLSGTGELFFGEGSRLTVL.

CDR3 region: CASSPNYGQGNEQFF. CDR3 DNA: TGTGCCAGCAGCCCCAACTATGGGCAGGGCAATGAGCAGTTCTTC. This chain joins TRBV11-2 and TRBJ2-1; D might be TRBD1 (5 bases). Deletions cut 5 bases from V and 6 bases from J, with 17 bases between. Per germline, CDR1 SGHAT and CDR2 FQNNGV. The CDR3 covers 15 residues. Using reference TRBV11-2 and TRBJ2-1 for the parts outside the CDR3, the full variable domain is EAGVAQSPRYKIIEKRQSVAFWCNPISGHATLYWYQQILGQGPKLLIQFQNNGVVDDSQLPKDRFSAERLKGVDSTLKIQPAKLEDSAVYLCASSPNYGQGNEQFFGPGTRLTVL.

V and J are TRBV6-6 and TRBJ2-3; TRBD2 might be the D (5 bases). Trimming removed 2 bases from V and 2 bases from J, with 14 bases in between. Germline V CDR1 and CDR2: MNHNY, SVGAGI (reference sequence). The CDR3 totals 16 residues. CDR3 amino acids: CASSYGGRAYTDTQYF. CDR3 bases: TGTGCCAGCAGTTACGGAGGACGGGCCTACACAGATACGCAGTATTTT.

The V call is TRBV27, the J call TRBJ2-7; TRBD1 aligns across 9 bases. Trimming at V came to 5 bases and at J to 4 bases, leaving 9 bases not matched to a gene. The CDR3 has 15 residues. Germline loops: CDR1 MNHEY, CDR2 SMNVEV (reference sequence). CDR3 nucleotide sequence: TGTGCCAGCAGTCCACCTGGGACAGGGATTTACGAGCAGTACTTC. This codes for CASSPPGTGIYEQYF.

The rearrangement uses TRBV6-5 and TRBJ1-1; 9 positions match TRBD1. The CDR3 extends over 14 amino acids. V shed 6 bases and J 1 base; nucleotides not matched to a gene: 3. Germline CDR1 is MNHEY and CDR2 is SVGAGI. As DNA, the CDR3 is TGTGCCAGCAGGCAGACAGGGGGGAACACTGAAGCTTTCTTT. Translating it yields CASRQTGGNTEAFF.

This clone was detected only once. J is TRBJ2-2 and V is TRBV18; 7 bases are a match to TRBD1. From germline, CDR1 is KGHSH and CDR2 LQKENI. This CDR3 spans 15 amino acids. V lost 3 bases and J lost 4; bases outside the gene matches: 5. CDR3 sequence: CASSPRTGSTGELFF. The DNA for the CDR3 is TGTGCCAGCTCACCCAGGACAGGAAGCACCGGGGAGCTGTTTTTT.

In this sample, this clone turned up a few times. In DNA form, the CDR3 reads TGTGCCAGCAGTCCTGGGACGCTCAACTATGGCTACACCTTC. Its translation is CASSPGTLNYGYTF. The chain carries TRBV27 and TRBJ1-2, with a possible D match to TRBD1 (5 bases). The CDR3 has 14 amino acids. Germline V lookup: CDR1 MNHEY, CDR2 SMNVEV (reference sequence). V lost 5 bases and J lost 2, with 12 bases in between.

The chain has TRBV5-1 and TRBJ2-1; D is tentatively TRBD1 or TRBD2 (6 bases each). Trimming cost V 9 bases and J 7 bases, with 17 bases left between them. CDR1 and CDR2 (germline): SGHRS, YFSETQ. This CDR3 is 13 amino acids long. The CDR3 nucleotides are TGCGCCACCCAGAGGGGGGATGGGAATGAGCAGTTCTTC. It is translated as CATQRGDGNEQFF.

The chain employs TRBV11-2 and TRBJ2-2, with 9 bases fitting TRBD2. The V segment lost 1 base and the J segment 4 bases; nucleotides outside the gene matches: 10. CDR3 length: 18 amino acids. In germline, CDR1 is SGHAT, CDR2 FQNNGV. CDR3 DNA: TGTGCCAGCAGCTTAGGTTTCGCGGGGGGGCCGGGCACCGGGGAGCTGTTTTTT. Its protein is CASSLGFAGGPGTGELFF.

The chain is built from TRBV11-2 and TRBJ2-1; TRBD1 matches 10 bases. The CDR3 loop spans 16 amino acids. With V trimmed by 0 bases and J by 7 bases, 6 bases remained unmatched. Germline V gives CDR1 SGHAT, CDR2 FQNNGV. Here the CDR3 reads CASSLEPDRGLNEQFF. DNA for the CDR3: TGTGCCAGCAGCTTAGAACCAGACAGGGGGCTAAATGAGCAGTTCTTC.

J is TRBJ2-5 and V is TRBV14, with D possibly called TRBD1 or TRBD2 (6 bases each). Germline assignment: CDR1 SGHDN and CDR2 FVKESK. V was trimmed by 1 base and J by 5 bases, leaving 14 bases between them. The CDR3 contains 15 residues. The CDR3 here is CASSQVRGRWETQYF. CDR3 nucleotides: TGTGCCAGCAGCCAAGTTCGGGGGCGTTGGGAGACCCAGTACTTC.

The genes are TRBV7-9 and TRBJ1-2; D ambiguous. The CDR3 loop spans 14 amino acids. CDR1 SEHNR and CDR2 FQNEAQ come from the germline V gene (reference sequence). V lost 4 bases, J lost 7 bases, and 16 bases lay in between. CDR3 DNA sequence: TGTGCCAGCAGCTCAGACACCCTCGGAGGTGGCTACACCTTC. Amino acid sequence: CASSSDTLGGGYTF.

This chain connects TRBV10-1 to TRBJ1-1; weak D call: TRBD1 (5 bases). Trimming pared 2 bases from V and 8 bases from J, leaving 15 bases between. The CDR3 length is 14 residues. The V gene's germline CDR1 is WNHNN and CDR2 SYGVQD (reference sequence). CDR3 sequence: CASSEGTGSTEAFF. Written as DNA, the CDR3 is TGCGCCAGCAGTGAGGGTACAGGAAGCACCGAAGCTTTCTTT.

The chain employs TRBV30 and TRBJ2-1; TRBD1 is a possible D gene (5 bases). This CDR3 region has 15 residues. CDR1 and CDR2 (germline): GTSNPN, SVGIG (reference sequence). Trimming shortened V by 3 bases and J by 4 bases, and 16 bases separated the two germline ends. The CDR3 protein is CAWSGRVRGYNEQFF. CDR3 in DNA: TGTGCCTGGAGCGGACGGGTAAGGGGTTACAATGAGCAGTTCTTC.

This clone was detected a few times. The chain employs TRBV14 and TRBJ2-7; a weak D match, TRBD2 (5 bases). Germline CDR1 and CDR2: SGHDN and FVKESK. This CDR3 region has 12 residues. The ends were cut back, 3 bases at V and 4 bases at J, with 7 bases in the middle. As DNA, the CDR3 is TGTGCCAGCAGCCAGGGCGGGTACGAGCAGTACTTC. It yields the protein CASSQGGYEQYF. The variable domain in full, completed from reference TRBV14 and TRBJ2-7, reads EAGVTQFPSHSVIEKGQTVTLRCDPISGHDNLYWYRRVMGKEIKFLLHFVKESKQDESGMPNNRFLAERTGGTYSTLKVQPAELEDSGVYFCASSQGGYEQYFGPGTRLTVT.

The chain combines TRBV11-1 with TRBJ2-7, with D perhaps matching TRBD2 (5 bases). V lost 5 bases and J lost 7, with 18 bases in between. In germline, CDR1 is SGHAT, CDR2 FQDESV (reference sequence). The CDR3 sequence is 14 residues long. CDR3 DNA sequence: TGTGCCAGCAGCCGGACTTCGTCCCGTGGGGAGCAGTACTTC. Translating gives CASSRTSSRGEQYF.

The J gene is TRBJ1-1, the V gene TRBV7-8, with 10 bases that match TRBD1. Germline CDR1 is SGHVS and CDR2 is FQNEAQ. The ends lost 5 bases at V and 1 base at J; junction bases unmatched: 4. The CDR3 sequence is 15 residues long. The CDR3 is CASSPGQGENTEAFF. Written as DNA, the CDR3 is TGTGCCAGCAGCCCTGGACAGGGGGAGAACACTGAAGCTTTCTTT. Variable domain in full (rest from reference TRBV7-8 and TRBJ1-1): GAGVSQSPRYKVAKRGQDVALRCDPISGHVSLFWYQQALGQGPEFLTYFQNEAQLDKSGLPSDRFFAERPEGSVSTLKIQRTQQEDSAVYLCASSPGQGENTEAFFGQGTRLTVV.

Only a few counts were recorded for this clone. The gene calls are TRBV19 and TRBJ1-2; D uncertain. The germline V gene has CDR1 LNHDA and CDR2 SQIVND (reference sequence). There are 15 residues in the CDR3. V lost 7 bases to trimming and J lost 1 base, with 16 bases between them. CDR3 protein: CASTFRGQINYGYTF. CDR3 DNA: TGTGCCAGTACCTTCCGTGGGCAGATTAACTATGGCTACACCTTC. The variable domain in full, with the rest retrieved from reference TRBV19 and TRBJ1-2, is DGGITQSPKYLFRKEGQNVTLSCEQNLNHDAMYWYRQDPGQGLRLIYYSQIVNDFQKGDIAEGYSVSREKKESFPLTVTSAQKNPTAFYLCASTFRGQINYGYTFGSGTRLTVV.